What follows are 30 T cell receptor beta chains derived from one specimen sequenced in a study of T cell responses to AZD1222 COVID-19 vaccine. Clones were read by immunoSEQ multiplex PCR, and TCRdb kept only the in-frame ones, dropping some. The data hold some 120,000 clones, with roughly nine tenths observed a single time. The source was peripheral blood, collected on day 0 of AZD1222 vaccination. All receptors derive from an adult in good health.

The chain joins TRBV6-5 to TRBJ1-4, with D uncertain. The ends were cut back, 6 bases at V and 0 bases at J, with 8 bases in the middle. The CDR3 has 14 residues. In germline, CDR1 is MNHEY, CDR2 SVGAGI. CDR3 in amino acids: CASRPFATNEKLFF. The CDR3, as DNA: TGTGCCAGCAGACCCTTTGCAACTAATGAAAAACTGTTTTTT.

This chain joins TRBV12-5 and TRBJ2-3, with TRBD1 matching 8 bases. Trimming took 4 bases from V and 2 from J; bases not matched to a gene: 5. CDR1 is LGHNT, CDR2 FRNRAP, per germline. This CDR3 is built from 15 residues. In DNA, the CDR3 is TGTGCTAGTGGTTCAGGACAGGGAAACACAGATACGCAGTATTTT. This sequence encodes CASGSGQGNTDTQYF.

V and J are TRBV6-5 and TRBJ1-5; tentative D call: TRBD1 (5 bases). This CDR3 spans 14 amino acids. CDR1 and CDR2 (germline): MNHEY, SVGAGI. The ends were cut back, 2 bases at V and 7 bases at J, with 12 bases in the middle. The CDR3 DNA reads TGTGCCAGCAGTTACAACCCCAGGGCCCAGCCCCAGCATTTT. Translation gives CASSYNPRAQPQHF.

This chain connects TRBV4-1 to TRBJ1-5; 11 nucleotides match TRBD1. Per the germline V gene, CDR1 is MGHRA and CDR2 is YSYEKL. V gave up 4 bases and J gave up 4 bases; unmatched junction bases: 9. This CDR3 is 17 amino acids long. In DNA, the CDR3 is TGCGCCAGCAGCCCAATTTTAGGGACAGGGGGTAATCAGCCCCAGCATTTT. It specifies CASSPILGTGGNQPQHF.

The chain couples TRBV7-6 to TRBJ2-1, with D unresolved. Trimming cost V 1 base and J 4 bases, with 17 bases left between them. CDR1 SGHVS and CDR2 FNYEAQ come from the germline V gene. The CDR3 runs 17 residues. Written as DNA, the CDR3 is TGTGCCAGCAGCTTAGTGGGTACGGCAGACCAATACAATGAGCAGTTCTTC. Protein: CASSLVGTADQYNEQFF.

Here the CDR3 reads CASSLPGQGETQYF. The CDR3 DNA is TGTGCCAGCAGCTTACCGGGACAGGGAGAGACCCAGTACTTC. The chain is built from TRBV11-3 and TRBJ2-5, with TRBD1 matching 9 bases. The junction had 2 bases not matched to a gene; V was cut back by 2 bases and J by 4 bases. The CDR3 is made up of 14 amino acids. CDR1 and CDR2 from the germline V gene are SGHNT and YENEEA.

The chain has TRBV24-1 and TRBJ2-2; D gene unclear. The CDR3 is 14 amino acids. V lost 2 bases and J lost 5, with 8 bases in between. CDR1 and CDR2 from the germline V gene are KGHDR and SFDVKD. The CDR3 DNA sequence: TGTGCCACCAGTGATTCCGGGTGGACCGGGGAGCTGTTTTTT. Translating it yields CATSDSGWTGELFF.

This chain connects TRBV18 to TRBJ1-6, with D unresolved. The CDR3 runs to 15 residues. Germline loops: CDR1 KGHSH, CDR2 LQKENI. V was clipped by 6 bases and J by 0 bases, with 9 bases between them. In nucleotides, the CDR3 is TGTGCCAGCTCCCCCGAGCTCTCCTATAATTCACCCCTCCACTTT. Amino acid sequence: CASSPELSYNSPLHF.

This clone was counted between two and nine times. J is TRBJ1-2 and V is TRBV28; D remains ambiguous. The CDR3 extends over 13 amino acids. Germline-derived CDR1 and CDR2 are MDHEN and SYDVKM. The V end lost 8 bases, the J end lost 0 bases, and 10 bases lay between the germline ends. The DNA for the CDR3 is TGTGCCAGCGAACACGGACCTAACTATGGCTACACCTTC. Residues: CASEHGPNYGYTF.

The chain has TRBV24-1 and TRBJ2-7, with D perhaps matching TRBD1 (6 bases). Germline V gene lookup returns CDR1 KGHDR and CDR2 SFDVKD. The germline V and J ends were trimmed by 4 bases and 1 base, with 19 bases remaining between them. The CDR3 has 17 amino acids. CDR3 sequence (DNA): TGTGCCACCAGTGACACCCCTACAGGGATCGGGTCCTACGAGCAGTACTTC. Translating it yields CATSDTPTGIGSYEQYF.

V and J are TRBV4-1 and TRBJ1-2, with D possibly TRBD1 on 5 matching bases. V lost 0 bases to trimming and J lost 8 bases, with 19 bases between them. This CDR3 has 16 residues. CDR1 is MGHRA, CDR2 YSYEKL, per germline. The CDR3 is CASSQDGASYSKGYTF. DNA of the CDR3: TGCGCCAGCAGCCAAGATGGGGCCTCCTACTCGAAAGGCTACACCTTC.

The gene calls are TRBV7-3 and TRBJ2-1, with 14 bases matching TRBD2. The CDR3 is 14 amino acids. Losses at the gene ends were 5 bases for V and 10 bases for J; bases not matched to a gene: 4. Germline-derived CDR1 and CDR2 are SGHTA and FQGTGA. CDR3 protein: CASSLGTSGSEQFF. In DNA form, the CDR3 reads TGTGCCAGCAGCCTTGGGACTAGCGGGAGCGAGCAGTTCTTC.

This chain connects TRBV15 to TRBJ1-1, with D possibly TRBD1 on 5 matching bases. This CDR3 is 16 amino acids long. CDR1 is LNHNV and CDR2 is YYDKDF in the germline V gene (reference sequence). Trimming took 3 bases from V and 1 from J, leaving 15 bases between them. The CDR3 region is CATSRVPGPSNTEAFF. The CDR3 nucleotides are TGTGCCACCAGCAGGGTCCCGGGACCCTCGAACACTGAAGCTTTCTTT. The variable domain in full, with the rest retrieved from reference TRBV15 and TRBJ1-1, is DAMVIQNPRYQVTQFGKPVTLSCSQTLNHNVMYWYQQKSSQAPKLLFHYYDKDFNNEADTPDNFQSRRPNTSFCFLDIRSPGLGDTAMYLCATSRVPGPSNTEAFFGQGTRLTVV.

The chain is built from TRBV19 and TRBJ2-3; D unclear. The CDR3 consists of 15 residues. The germline V and J ends were trimmed by 7 bases and 0 bases, with 14 bases remaining between them. CDR1 LNHDA and CDR2 SQIVND come from the germline V gene (reference sequence). The CDR3 here is CASKAGTTSTDTQYF. CDR3 coding DNA: TGTGCCAGTAAGGCAGGCACAACAAGCACAGATACGCAGTATTTT.

The chain joins TRBV21-1 to TRBJ1-1. TRBV21-1 is termed a pseudogene. This CDR3 is built from 15 residues. The CDR3 DNA reads TGTGCCAGCAGCAGAGTTTCCGGGGCCAACACTGAAGCTTTCTTT. Protein product: CASSRVSGANTEAFF.

V and J are TRBV9 and TRBJ2-1, with 7 bases aligning to TRBD2. Germline V gives CDR1 SGDLS, CDR2 YYNGEE. This CDR3 is built from 15 residues. The V and J ends lost 3 bases and 0 bases, in that order; junction bases with no gene match: 3. CDR3 residues: CASSASGHSYNEQFF. CDR3 DNA: TGTGCCAGCAGCGCTAGCGGCCACTCCTACAATGAGCAGTTCTTC. The variable domain in full, with the rest retrieved from reference TRBV9 and TRBJ2-1, is DSGVTQTPKHLITATGQRVTLRCSPRSGDLSVYWYQQSLDQGLQFLIQYYNGEERAKGNILERFSAQQFPDLHSELNLSSLELGDSALYFCASSASGHSYNEQFFGPGTRLTVL.

The CDR3: CASKPNVNTEAFF. The DNA for the CDR3 is TGTGCCAGCAAACCCAACGTGAACACTGAAGCTTTCTTT. This chain links TRBV2 with TRBJ1-1; unclear D gene. The germline gives CDR1 SNHLY, CDR2 FYNNEI. Between the trimmed V and J ends, which lost 7 bases and 0 bases, there was a span of 9 bases. The CDR3 totals 13 residues. The full variable domain, completed using reference TRBV2 and TRBJ1-1, is EPEVTQTPSHQVTQMGQEVILRCVPISNHLYFYWYRQILGQKVEFLVSFYNNEISEKSEIFDDQFSVERPDGSNFTLKIRSTKLEDSAMYFCASKPNVNTEAFFGQGTRLTVV.

The J gene is TRBJ2-1, the V gene TRBV18, with D perhaps assigned TRBD1 or TRBD2 (5 bases each). Trimming stripped 1 base from V and 3 bases from J, with 10 bases between. Germline CDR1 is KGHSH and CDR2 is LQKENI. The CDR3 consists of 15 residues. The CDR3 DNA reads as TGTGCCAGCTCACCACTAAGGGACGGCTACAATGAGCAGTTCTTC. Translating gives CASSPLRDGYNEQFF. The whole variable domain, filled in from reference TRBV18 and TRBJ2-1, reads NAGVMQNPRHLVRRRGQEARLRCSPMKGHSHVYWYRQLPEEGLKFMVYLQKENIIDESGMPKERFSAEFPKEGPSILRIQQVVRGDSAAYFCASSPLRDGYNEQFFGPGTRLTVL.

The CDR3 bases are TGTGCCAGCAGCTTAGGGGGGGCGAACAATGAGCAGTTCTTC. It encodes CASSLGGANNEQFF. This chain joins TRBV9 and TRBJ2-1, with D maybe TRBD2 (7 bases). From germline, CDR1 is SGDLS and CDR2 YYNGEE. The length of the CDR3 is 14 residues. V lost 4 bases, J lost 5 bases, and 13 bases lay in between.

J is TRBJ2-1 and V is TRBV5-6, with a possible D match to TRBD1 (6 bases). Germline loops: CDR1 SGHDT, CDR2 YYEEEE. V was pared by 4 bases and J by 5 bases, with 10 bases between. This CDR3 is built from 13 residues. CDR3 sequence reads: CASSMQGHNEQFF. CDR3 DNA sequence: TGTGCCAGCAGCATGCAGGGGCACAATGAGCAGTTCTTC.

Points on this clone: A much larger clonotype is one base distant, so this may be a read error. The V call is TRBV28, the J call TRBJ1-6; weak D call: TRBD1 (5 bases). The CDR3 is 15 residues long. The V gene lost 5 bases and the J gene lost 0 bases, with 8 bases spanning the gap. The germline V gene has CDR1 MDHEN and CDR2 SYDVKM. The CDR3 nucleotides read TGTGCCAGCAGTGGGGGGAGCTCCTATAATTCACCCCTCCACTTT. Protein: CASSGGSSYNSPLHF.

The chain recombines TRBV18 with TRBJ1-1, with D tentatively TRBD1 (5 bases). CDR3 length: 16 residues. V lost 4 bases, J lost 2 bases, and 17 bases lay in between. Germline loops: CDR1 KGHSH, CDR2 LQKENI. The CDR3 sequence: CASSLGAVVLNTEAFF. DNA of the CDR3: TGTGCCAGCTCACTCGGGGCGGTGGTTCTAAACACTGAAGCTTTCTTT.

The rearrangement links TRBV12-3 or TRBV12-4 to TRBJ2-2, with 7 bases identical to TRBD2. J lost 6 bases, V lost 2 bases, and 0 bases had no gene match. The length of the CDR3 is 13 residues. CDR3 amino acids: CASSLRGAGELFF. CDR3 DNA: TGTGCCAGCAGTTTACGGGGGGCCGGGGAGCTGTTTTTT.

This chain links TRBV5-1 with TRBJ1-1; a weak D match, TRBD1 (5 bases). V was pared by 3 bases and J by 0 bases, with 12 bases between. Germline CDR1 SGHRS, CDR2 YFSETQ. The CDR3 is 15 amino acids. The CDR3 DNA sequence: TGCGCCAGCAGCTCAACCGGGGCCATGAACACTGAAGCTTTCTTT. Amino acid sequence: CASSSTGAMNTEAFF.

This clone was seen only once. This chain connects TRBV3-1 (or the pseudogene TRBV3-2) to TRBJ1-1, with a weak D call TRBD1 (6 bases). The CDR3 covers 17 residues. Trimming stripped 3 bases from V and 7 bases from J, with 24 bases between. Germline values: CDR1 LGHDT, CDR2 YNNKEL (reference sequence). Here the CDR3 reads CASSQEPAGQPKFEAFF. Here the CDR3 DNA reads TGTGCCAGCAGCCAGGAGCCAGCCGGACAGCCCAAATTTGAAGCTTTCTTT.

V and J are TRBV2 and TRBJ1-5; the D is unclear. CDR3 length: 12 residues. Germline V CDR1 and CDR2: SNHLY, FYNNEI. Trimming removed 4 bases at V and 0 bases at J, with 1 base between. The CDR3 bases are TGTGCCAGCAGTGTTAGCAATCAGCCCCAGCATTTT. Encoded protein: CASSVSNQPQHF. Based on the CDR3 plus reference TRBV2 and TRBJ1-5, the full variable domain is EPEVTQTPSHQVTQMGQEVILRCVPISNHLYFYWYRQILGQKVEFLVSFYNNEISEKSEIFDDQFSVERPDGSNFTLKIRSTKLEDSAMYFCASSVSNQPQHFGDGTRLSIL.

The rearrangement uses TRBV15 and TRBJ2-1; unclear D gene. Trimming pared 4 bases from V and 6 bases from J, leaving 19 bases between. Looked up from germline, CDR1 is LNHNV and CDR2 is YYDKDF (reference sequence). The CDR3 is made up of 16 amino acids. The CDR3 is CATSIRREPRVNEQFF. CDR3 nucleotide sequence: TGTGCCACCAGCATTAGGAGAGAGCCCCGGGTCAATGAGCAGTTCTTC.

The chain uses TRBV5-1 and TRBJ2-3, with D perhaps TRBD2 (6 bases). The CDR3 consists of 17 residues. CDR1 and CDR2 (germline): SGHRS, YFSETQ. The CDR3 DNA is TGCGTGCAGCTACGAGCCTCGGGGGAGGCCCCTACAGATACGCAGTATTTT. Amino acid sequence: CVQLRASGEAPTDTQYF.

This clone has just a few counts. The chain uses TRBV7-9 and TRBJ2-3, with 8 bases aligning to TRBD2. V shed 4 bases, J shed 6 bases, and the junction held 9 bases outside the gene matches. The CDR3 spans 15 residues. CDR1 SEHNR and CDR2 FQNEAQ come from the germline V gene (reference sequence). CDR3 DNA: TGTGCCAGCAGCTCAACGCGGGGGGCCCTTGATACGCAGTATTTT. The encoded protein is CASSSTRGALDTQYF.

The chain has TRBV5-5 and TRBJ1-1; no definite D call. Germline CDR1 SGHKS, CDR2 YYEKEE (reference sequence). The V end was cut by 0 bases, the J end by 5 bases, with 5 bases between. The CDR3 runs to 12 residues. The CDR3 coding sequence is TGTGCCAGCAGCTTGGACAGAACTGAAGCTTTCTTT. Its protein product is CASSLDRTEAFF.